This T cell receptor (beta chain) was observed in a study of monozygotic twins with inflammatory bowel disease. Concerning this clonotype itself: Antigen specificity is unknown.

Study-wide results and limits: Healthy co-twins had higher TCRbeta inverse Simpson diversity than their IBD twins.

This CDR3 is built from 15 residues. Whole-blood RNA isolation (total RNA) proceeded without T cell sorting. UMIs incorporating a 6-nucleotide sample barcode were appended by means of template switching. TCRdb re-called the 5' RACE reads and shows each CDR3 protein once, DNA omitted. The sample shows more than 350,000 distinct CDR3 sequences, and about 2.3% sits with its ten largest clones. This TCR was recovered from a human donor with ulcerative colitis or Crohn's disease, or a healthy co-twin of an affected twin (not recorded which). The V gene is TRBV12-3 or TRBV12-4, the J gene TRBJ1-5. Input material: blood. CDR3 amino acids: CASSLSENSNQPQHF.